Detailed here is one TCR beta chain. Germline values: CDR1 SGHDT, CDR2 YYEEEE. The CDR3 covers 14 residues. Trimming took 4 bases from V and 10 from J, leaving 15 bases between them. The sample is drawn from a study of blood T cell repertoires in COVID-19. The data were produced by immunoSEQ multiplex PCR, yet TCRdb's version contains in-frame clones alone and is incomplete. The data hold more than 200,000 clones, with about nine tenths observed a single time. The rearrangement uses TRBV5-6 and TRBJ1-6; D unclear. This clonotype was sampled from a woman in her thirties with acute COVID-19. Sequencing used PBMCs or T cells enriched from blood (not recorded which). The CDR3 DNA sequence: TGTGCCAGCAGCCCCCGCAGAACCCCCTCACCCCTCCACTTT. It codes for CASSPRRTPSPLHF.